The clone carrying this TCR beta chain was picked up one time. All donors were healthy HIV-negative adults lacking recent acute infections or vaccinations. The donors were all Caucasian adults (living in Nashville, Tennessee). Sequenced by immunoSEQ multiplex PCR; TCRdb stores in-frame clones only, minus some. The sample comprises some 320,000 clones, around 86% of which are singletons, and about 16% rests with the top ten. The CDR3 spans 16 residues. The V gene lost 3 bases and the J gene lost 2 bases, with 18 bases spanning the gap. Germline assignment: CDR1 SGHRS and CDR2 YFSETQ. The data were taken from a study of shared clonotypes between healthy human individuals.

Specimen: memory CD8+ T cells sorted from blood. Described subset: CD45RO+ cells pooled with CCR7-negative TemRA cells. This receptor was identified in a man aged 18 to 30 in good health. The chain is built from TRBV5-1 and TRBJ2-7; tentatively, D is TRBD2 (6 bases). This CDR3 is CASSSLLVGRPYEQYF. The CDR3 DNA is TGCGCCAGCAGCTCTCTATTGGTCGGGAGACCCTACGAGCAGTACTTC.